This note documents a single T cell receptor (beta chain) sequence. Its target is not known. These data are taken from a study of CD8+ T cells in alopecia areata. Background on the study: Those patients who were treated received oral tofacitinib, which was given at 5 to 10 mg twice daily for moderate-to-severe alopecia areata. The duration of tofacitinib was 6 to 18 months, with 6 months off drug afterward. Overall study results and limits: Sequencing of scalp tissue also captures the resident alphabeta T cells of normal skin.

Peripheral blood, together with lesional scalp punch biopsies, was collected from alopecia areata patients. After isolation, RNA underwent reverse transcription to generate cDNA as the sequencing template. Profiling relied on immunoSEQ multiplex PCR, and the TCRdb table lists in-frame clones only, not all of them. There are 100,000 to 150,000 clones in the sample; 58% occur only once, and 3.5% to 5.5% lies in the top ten. The germline V gene encodes CDR1 GTSNPN and CDR2 SVGIG (reference sequence). This CDR3 contains 16 residues. V was pared by 5 bases and J by 3 bases, with 11 bases of the junction left unmatched.

The chain joins TRBV30 to TRBJ2-2; 8 bases line up with TRBD1. This clonotype was obtained from a human donor with alopecia areata. Sequencing was performed on CD4+ T cells sorted from blood, taken at week 0. The CDR3 coding sequence is TGTGCCTGGCGCACCCCAGGACAGGGAGACACCGGGGAGCTGTTTTTT. Translation: CAWRTPGQGDTGELFF.